A selection of T cell receptor beta chains follows, all from one sample in a study of blood T cell repertoires in COVID-19. The table came from immunoSEQ multiplex PCR; TCRdb's copy has only in-frame clones and leaves some out. The top ten hold more than 5% of the sample, which has around 100,000 clones, under 90% seen once. Sequencing was done on a sample of peripheral blood. These receptors were collected from a man aged 55 to 70 with COVID-19, enrolled during active disease. The CDR3 runs from the conserved cysteine through the conserved F or W. Each record gives: J gene, D gene, clone size, V gene, CDR3 DNA, CDR3 protein. D genes are given only for firm matches. Only some rows state a clone size, as once, few, many or a class for expanded clones.

j_call: TRBJ1-5; d_call: NA; clone_size: NA; v_call: TRBV3-1/TRBV3-2; cdr3_nt: TGTGCCAGCAGCCAAGCTCCCCTTAACACGCAGCCCCAGCATTTT; cdr3_aa: CASSQAPLNTQPQHF
j_call: TRBJ1-2; d_call: NA; clone_size: NA; v_call: TRBV7-9; cdr3_nt: TGTGCCAGCAGCTTGTCGTTACCAAAGGACAGAATATCTGGTGGCTACACCTTC; cdr3_aa: CASSLSLPKDRISGGYTF
j_call: TRBJ1-6; d_call: NA; clone_size: NA; v_call: TRBV5-6; cdr3_nt: TGTGCCAGCAGCTCTTCCGGACAGCGAGATTCACCCCTCCACTTT; cdr3_aa: CASSSSGQRDSPLHF
j_call: TRBJ2-2; d_call: NA; clone_size: NA; v_call: TRBV5-1; cdr3_nt: TGCGCCAGCGGGAGTACAGCGAACACCGGGGAGCTGTTTTTT; cdr3_aa: CASGSTANTGELFF
j_call: TRBJ2-7; d_call: NA; clone_size: NA; v_call: TRBV5-1; cdr3_nt: TGCGCCAGCAGCCCCAGACCGGCCGGACAGAGCGAGCAGTACTTC; cdr3_aa: CASSPRPAGQSEQYF
j_call: TRBJ2-1; d_call: TRBD2; clone_size: NA; v_call: TRBV18; cdr3_nt: TGTGCCAGCTCACCACCTGCGACTAGCGGATTCTACAATGAGCAGTTCTTC; cdr3_aa: CASSPPATSGFYNEQFF
j_call: TRBJ2-3; d_call: TRBD1; clone_size: NA; v_call: TRBV7-9; cdr3_nt: TGTGCCAGCACAGGGCAGGGGGCAACAGATACGCAGTATTTT; cdr3_aa: CASTGQGATDTQYF
j_call: TRBJ1-3; d_call: TRBD1; clone_size: NA; v_call: TRBV19; cdr3_nt: TGTGCCAGTGGAGACAGGGCCTTCCACTCTGGAAACACCATATATTTT; cdr3_aa: CASGDRAFHSGNTIYF
j_call: TRBJ1-1; d_call: TRBD1; clone_size: once; v_call: TRBV19; cdr3_nt: TGTGCCAGTAGTTTCCGGACAGGGGGCACAGTCACTGAAGCTTTCTTT; cdr3_aa: CASSFRTGGTVTEAFF
j_call: TRBJ2-7; d_call: NA; clone_size: NA; v_call: TRBV29-1; cdr3_nt: TGCAGCGTGGCCGACAGCTACGAGCAGTACTTC; cdr3_aa: CSVADSYEQYF
j_call: TRBJ2-1; d_call: NA; clone_size: NA; v_call: TRBV7-3; cdr3_nt: TGTGCCAGCAGCTTATCACAAGACAATGAGCAGTTCTTC; cdr3_aa: CASSLSQDNEQFF
j_call: TRBJ1-5; d_call: NA; clone_size: NA; v_call: TRBV28; cdr3_nt: TGTGCCAGCAGTCCAGGGGTCCCAGCAACTCAGCCCCAGCATTTT; cdr3_aa: CASSPGVPATQPQHF
j_call: TRBJ1-5; d_call: NA; clone_size: NA; v_call: TRBV7-2; cdr3_nt: TGTGCCAGCAGCTCCCAGGACAGAATTAGCAATCAGCCCCAGCATTTT; cdr3_aa: CASSSQDRISNQPQHF
j_call: TRBJ2-1; d_call: TRBD2; clone_size: NA; v_call: TRBV11-3; cdr3_nt: TGTGCCAGCAGCCCCTGGGACGGAATAGCGGGAGGACGCATCGATGAGCAGTTCTTC; cdr3_aa: CASSPWDGIAGGRIDEQFF